This T cell receptor beta chain derives from a study of metastatic and nonmetastatic thyroid tumors. Overall study context: Samples came from malignant and benign thyroid patients, and repertoires were compared across blood and tumor or nodule tissue.

Patients underwent thyroid surgery, and none had received any treatment before it. Study conclusions and caveats: Across blood and tumor, TCR beta diversity in malignant thyroid tumors was reportedly significantly higher than in benign nodules.

This clone was counted many times. Its matching antigen is unknown. Under the authors' procedure: A classifier of distant metastasis in papillary thyroid cancer was built from CDR3 differences (across clinicopathological groups). Through MiXCR, TCRdb re-clonotyped the PCR reads. These V and J calls originate from TCRdb's pipeline instead of the authors' own analysis. The sample records some 27,000 clones, about 25% being singletons. Trimming took 4 bases from V and 0 from J; bases not matched to a gene: 8. Per germline, CDR1 SEHNR and CDR2 FQNEAQ (reference sequence). The CDR3 sequence is 17 residues long.

Sequenced input: blood. This TCR was recovered from a female donor with papillary thyroid cancer or a benign thyroid nodule (not recorded which). Some clones in this sample may be carry-over from other donors' samples. The rearrangement links TRBV7-9 to TRBJ1-2; 10 nucleotides align to TRBD1. CDR3 sequence: CASSSQDRGEANYGYTF. The DNA of the CDR3 is TGTGCCAGCAGCTCCCAGGACAGGGGGGAGGCTAACTATGGCTACACCTTC.